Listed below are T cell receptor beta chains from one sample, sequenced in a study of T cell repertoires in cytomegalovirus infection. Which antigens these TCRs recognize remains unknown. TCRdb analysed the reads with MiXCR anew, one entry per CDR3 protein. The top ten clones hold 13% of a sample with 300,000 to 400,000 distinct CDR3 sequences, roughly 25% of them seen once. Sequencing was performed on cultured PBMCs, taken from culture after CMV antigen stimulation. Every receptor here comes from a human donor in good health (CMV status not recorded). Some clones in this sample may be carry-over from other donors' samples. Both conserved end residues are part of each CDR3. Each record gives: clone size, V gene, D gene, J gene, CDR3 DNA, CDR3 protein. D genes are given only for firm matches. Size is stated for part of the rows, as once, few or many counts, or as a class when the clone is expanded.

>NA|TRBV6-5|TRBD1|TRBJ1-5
TGTGCCAGCCGTAAGACAGGGACGGGGCCCCAGCATTTT
CASRKTGTGPQHF
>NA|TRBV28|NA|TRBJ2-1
TGTGCCAGCCTCCCCGTTCTACGCGCAACCGGGAATGAGCAGTTCTTC
CASLPVLRATGNEQFF
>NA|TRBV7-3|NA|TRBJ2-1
TGTGCCAGCAGCCCTAGGTTTAGCTCCTACAATGAGCAGTTCTTC
CASSPRFSSYNEQFF
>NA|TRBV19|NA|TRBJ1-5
TGTGCCAGTAGTCGCCGCCGGGGGGGTCAGCCCCAGCATTTT
CASSRRRGGQPQHF
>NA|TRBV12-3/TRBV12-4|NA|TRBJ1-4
TGTGCCAGCAGTCCCAAGAATGAAAAACTGTTTTTT
CASSPKNEKLFF
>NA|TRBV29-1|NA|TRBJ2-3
TGCAGCGTGGCCAGGGGAGATACGCAGTATTTT
CSVARGDTQYF
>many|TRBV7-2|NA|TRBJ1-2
TGTGCCAGCAGCTTAGACCACAGCTATGGCTACACCTTC
CASSLDHSYGYTF
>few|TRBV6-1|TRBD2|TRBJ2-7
TGTGCCAGCAGCGTGCTAGCGGGAGGAAACTACGAGCAGTACTTC
CASSVLAGGNYEQYF
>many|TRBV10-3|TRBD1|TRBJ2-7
TGTGCCATCAGTGGGCGAGACAGGGGACGCTACGAGCAGTACTTC
CAISGRDRGRYEQYF
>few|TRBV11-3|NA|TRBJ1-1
TGTGCCAGCAGACAGTCAGGCGGTGAAGCTTTCTTT
CASRQSGGEAFF
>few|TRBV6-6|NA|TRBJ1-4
TGTGCCAGCAGCCGAAGGGAGGGAAGTTCGGAAAAACTGTTTTTT
CASSRREGSSEKLFF
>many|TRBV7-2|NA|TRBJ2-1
TGTGCCAGCAGCTTTGATGGCTCCTACAATGAGCAGTTCTTC
CASSFDGSYNEQFF
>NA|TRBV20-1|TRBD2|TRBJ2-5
TGCAGTGCTAGAGAACGGGGGGAGATTCAAGAGACCCAGTACTTC
CSARERGEIQETQYF
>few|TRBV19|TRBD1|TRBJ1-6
TGTGCCAGTAGTGCGTTGGGCAGGGGGGTTAGCTCCTATAATTCACCCCTCCACTTT
CASSALGRGVSSYNSPLHF
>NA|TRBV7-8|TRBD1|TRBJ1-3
TGTGCCAGCAGCTTATTAGGACAGGGTGGAAACACCATATATTTT
CASSLLGQGGNTIYF
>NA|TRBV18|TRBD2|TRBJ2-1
TGTGCCAGCTCACCCGCATTTGCGGGAGGACTCTACAATGAGCAGTTCTTC
CASSPAFAGGLYNEQFF
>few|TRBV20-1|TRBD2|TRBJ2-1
TGCAGTGCTAGAGATCGAGATCTGTCTAGCGGGACCCCCTACAATGAGCAGTTCTTC
CSARDRDLSSGTPYNEQFF
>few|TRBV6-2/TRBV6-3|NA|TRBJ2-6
TGTGCCAGCAGTTACTCCTCTGGATCTGGGGCCAACGTCCTGACTTTC
CASSYSSGSGANVLTF
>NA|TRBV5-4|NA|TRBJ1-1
TGTGCCAGCAGCTCCTCGGTGGGCAGGCCGATGAACACTGAAGCTTTCTTT
CASSSSVGRPMNTEAFF
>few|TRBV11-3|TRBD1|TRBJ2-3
TGTGCCAGCAGCACACGGACAGGGGTGGCAGATACGCAGTATTTT
CASSTRTGVADTQYF
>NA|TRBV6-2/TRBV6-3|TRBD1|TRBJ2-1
TGTGCCAGCAGCCCCGCGGGACAGGGTAATACTGAGCAGTTCTTC
CASSPAGQGNTEQFF
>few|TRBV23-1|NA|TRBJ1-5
TGCGCCAGCAGTCGAGGGAGGGATGGGCCCCAGCATTTT
CASSRGRDGPQHF
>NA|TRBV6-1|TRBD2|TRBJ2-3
TGTGCCAGCAGTCCCGGGGGTGCGGGAGATCGCCCGCAGTATTTT
CASSPGGAGDRPQYF
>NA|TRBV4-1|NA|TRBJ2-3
TGCGCCAGCAGCCAAGATACCGGCAGAAGCACAGATACGCAGTATTTT
CASSQDTGRSTDTQYF
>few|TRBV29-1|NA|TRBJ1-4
TGCAGCGCCGGTCGGGGAGCAACTAATGAAAAACTGTTTTTT
CSAGRGATNEKLFF
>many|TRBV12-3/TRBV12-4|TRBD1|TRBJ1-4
TGTGCCAGCAGCCGTGACAGGGGAACTAATGAAAAACTGTTTTTT
CASSRDRGTNEKLFF
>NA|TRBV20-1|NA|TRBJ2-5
TGCAGTGCTGGGATTAGCGAAGAGACCCAGTACTTC
CSAGISEETQYF
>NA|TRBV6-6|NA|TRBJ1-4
TGTGCCAGCAGTCCCCCGGGGAGCGGTGGTGAAAAACTGTTTTTT
CASSPPGSGGEKLFF